This T cell receptor (beta chain) derives from a study of cytomegalovirus exposure and HLA in healthy donors. This PCR relied on a set of 60 Vbeta primers and 13 Jbeta primers. The assay was immunoSEQ multiplex PCR, and TCRdb's table has in-frame clones only and misses some. The sample records about 50,000 clones, roughly 85% being singletons. The V end was cut by 2 bases, the J end by 0 bases, with 12 bases between. CDR3 length: 16 residues. Germline CDR1 is SEHNR and CDR2 is FQNEAQ (reference sequence). Sequencing was done on a sample of PBMCs. This clonotype was sampled from a man between 25 and 39 years old in good health and CMV-seronegative. The rearrangement uses TRBV7-9 and TRBJ2-3; no clear D. The CDR3 region is CASSLRHRTSTDTQYF. CDR3 bases: TGTGCCAGCAGCTTAAGGCACAGAACTAGCACAGATACGCAGTATTTT. The variable domain in full, with the rest retrieved from reference TRBV7-9 and TRBJ2-3, is DTGVSQNPRHKITKRGQNVTFRCDPISEHNRLYWYRQTLGQGPEFLTYFQNEAQLEKSRLLSDRFSAERPKGSFSTLEIQRTEQGDSAMYLCASSLRHRTSTDTQYFGPGTRLTVL.